The clone carrying this T cell receptor beta chain was seen just once. These data originate in a study of blood T cell repertoires in COVID-19. Method: immunoSEQ multiplex PCR; TCRdb's copy keeps in-frame clones and lacks some. The sample holds some 28,000 clones, over 75% seen once. The germline V gene encodes CDR1 SGHRS and CDR2 YFSETQ. Trimming at V came to 0 bases and at J to 2 bases, leaving 1 base not matched to a gene. The CDR3 has 14 amino acids. This receptor was obtained from a man between 65 and 80 years old with active COVID-19. The chain is built from TRBV5-1 and TRBJ2-7; 8 bases match TRBD1. What was sequenced was peripheral blood. The DNA of the CDR3 is TGCGCCAGCAGCTTGGACAGGGGGACCTACGAGCAGTACTTC. Translating it yields CASSLDRGTYEQYF.